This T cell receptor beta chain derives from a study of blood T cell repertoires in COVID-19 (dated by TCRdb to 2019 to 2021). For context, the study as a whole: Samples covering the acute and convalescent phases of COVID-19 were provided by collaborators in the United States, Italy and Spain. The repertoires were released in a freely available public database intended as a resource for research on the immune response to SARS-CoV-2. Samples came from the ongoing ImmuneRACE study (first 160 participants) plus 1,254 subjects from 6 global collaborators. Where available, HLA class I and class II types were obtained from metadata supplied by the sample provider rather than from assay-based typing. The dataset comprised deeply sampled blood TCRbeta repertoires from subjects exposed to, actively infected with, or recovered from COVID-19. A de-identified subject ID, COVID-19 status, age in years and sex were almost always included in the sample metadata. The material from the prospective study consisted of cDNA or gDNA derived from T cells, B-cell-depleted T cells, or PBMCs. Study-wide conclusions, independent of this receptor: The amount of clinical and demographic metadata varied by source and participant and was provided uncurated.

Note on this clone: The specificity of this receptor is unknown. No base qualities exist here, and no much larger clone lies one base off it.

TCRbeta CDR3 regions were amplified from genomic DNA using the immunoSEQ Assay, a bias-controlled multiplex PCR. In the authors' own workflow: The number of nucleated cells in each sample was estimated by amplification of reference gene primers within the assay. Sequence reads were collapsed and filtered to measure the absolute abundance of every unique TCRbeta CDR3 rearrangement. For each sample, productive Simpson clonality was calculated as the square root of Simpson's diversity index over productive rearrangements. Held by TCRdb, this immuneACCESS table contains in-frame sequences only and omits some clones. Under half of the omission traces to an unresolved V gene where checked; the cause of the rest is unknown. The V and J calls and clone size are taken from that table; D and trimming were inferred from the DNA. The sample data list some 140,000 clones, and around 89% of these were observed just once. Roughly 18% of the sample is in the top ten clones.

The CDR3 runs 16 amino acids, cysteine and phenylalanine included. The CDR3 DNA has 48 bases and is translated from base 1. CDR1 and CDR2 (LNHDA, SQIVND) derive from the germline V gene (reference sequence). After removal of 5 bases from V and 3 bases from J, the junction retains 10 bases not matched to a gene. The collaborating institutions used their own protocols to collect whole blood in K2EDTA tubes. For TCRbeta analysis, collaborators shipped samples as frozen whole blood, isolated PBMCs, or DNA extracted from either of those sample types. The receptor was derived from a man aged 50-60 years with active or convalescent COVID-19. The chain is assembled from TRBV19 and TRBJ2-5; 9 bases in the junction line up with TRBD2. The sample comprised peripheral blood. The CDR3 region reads CASSFSASGVEETQYF. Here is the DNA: TGTGCCAGTAGTTTCTCGGCTAGCGGGGTAGAAGAGACCCAGTACTTC.